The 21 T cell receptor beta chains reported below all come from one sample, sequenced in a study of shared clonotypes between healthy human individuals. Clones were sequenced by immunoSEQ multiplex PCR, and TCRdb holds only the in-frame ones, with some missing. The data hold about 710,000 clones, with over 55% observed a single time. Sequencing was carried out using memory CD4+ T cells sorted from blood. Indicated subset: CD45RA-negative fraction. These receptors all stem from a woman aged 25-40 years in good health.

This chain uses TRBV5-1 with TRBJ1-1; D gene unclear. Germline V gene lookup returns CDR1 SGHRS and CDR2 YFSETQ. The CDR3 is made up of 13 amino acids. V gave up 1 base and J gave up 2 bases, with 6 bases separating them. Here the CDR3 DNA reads TGCGCCAGCAGCTTGATGAGTAACACTGAAGCTTTCTTT. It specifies CASSLMSNTEAFF.

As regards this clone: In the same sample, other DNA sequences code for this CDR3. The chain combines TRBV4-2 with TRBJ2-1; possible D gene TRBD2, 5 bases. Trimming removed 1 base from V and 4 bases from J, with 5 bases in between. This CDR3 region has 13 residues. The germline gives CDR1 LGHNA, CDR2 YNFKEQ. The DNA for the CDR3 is TGTGCCAGCAGCCAAGCGGGGTACAATGAGCAGTTCTTC. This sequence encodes CASSQAGYNEQFF.

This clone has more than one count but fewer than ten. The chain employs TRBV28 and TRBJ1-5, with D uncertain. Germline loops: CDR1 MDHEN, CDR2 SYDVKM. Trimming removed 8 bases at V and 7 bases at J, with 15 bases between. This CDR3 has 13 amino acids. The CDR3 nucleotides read TGTGCCAGCGCCGTTCCGCCCCAGCAGCCCCAGCATTTT. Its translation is CASAVPPQQPQHF.

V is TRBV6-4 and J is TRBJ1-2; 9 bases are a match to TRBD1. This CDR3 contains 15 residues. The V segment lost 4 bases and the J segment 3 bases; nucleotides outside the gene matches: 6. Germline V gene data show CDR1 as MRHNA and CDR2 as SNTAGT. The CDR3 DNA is TGTGCCAGCAGTGCCGGGACAGGGAAGGACTATGGCTACACCTTC. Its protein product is CASSAGTGKDYGYTF.

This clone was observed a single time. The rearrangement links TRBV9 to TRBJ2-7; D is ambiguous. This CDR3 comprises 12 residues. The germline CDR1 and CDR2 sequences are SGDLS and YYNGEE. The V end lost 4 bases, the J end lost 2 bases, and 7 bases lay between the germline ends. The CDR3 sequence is CASSPRPYEQYF. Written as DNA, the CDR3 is TGTGCCAGCAGCCCCCGGCCCTACGAGCAGTACTTC.

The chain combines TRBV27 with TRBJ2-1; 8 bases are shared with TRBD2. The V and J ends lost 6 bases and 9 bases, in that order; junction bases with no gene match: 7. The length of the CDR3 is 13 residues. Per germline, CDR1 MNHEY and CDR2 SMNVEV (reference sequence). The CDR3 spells CASSEYSGTEQFF. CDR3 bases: TGTGCCAGCAGCGAATATAGCGGGACTGAGCAGTTCTTC.

The CDR3 region has the DNA TGTGCCAGCAGCTCGAGGGGGCCGGGAAGGGTCGAGCAGTACTTC. Protein product: CASSSRGPGRVEQYF. This chain uses TRBV7-5 with TRBJ2-7; the table's D gene call, TRBD1, was not cross checked with the DNA. TRBV7-5 is tagged as a pseudogene. The length of the CDR3 is 15 residues.

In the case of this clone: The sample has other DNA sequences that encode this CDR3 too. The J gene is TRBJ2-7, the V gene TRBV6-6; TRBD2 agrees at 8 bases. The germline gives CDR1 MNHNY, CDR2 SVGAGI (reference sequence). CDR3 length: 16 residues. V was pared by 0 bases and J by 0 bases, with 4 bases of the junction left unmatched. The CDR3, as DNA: TGTGCCAGCAGTTACTCGGGCGGGAGGAGCTCCTACGAGCAGTACTTC. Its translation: CASSYSGGRSSYEQYF.

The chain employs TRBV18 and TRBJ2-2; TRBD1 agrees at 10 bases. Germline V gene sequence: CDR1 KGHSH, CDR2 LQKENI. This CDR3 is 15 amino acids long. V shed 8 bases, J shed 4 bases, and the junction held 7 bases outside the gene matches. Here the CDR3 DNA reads TGTGCCAGCGCTCCGGGACAGGGGCGCACCGGGGAGCTGTTTTTT. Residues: CASAPGQGRTGELFF.

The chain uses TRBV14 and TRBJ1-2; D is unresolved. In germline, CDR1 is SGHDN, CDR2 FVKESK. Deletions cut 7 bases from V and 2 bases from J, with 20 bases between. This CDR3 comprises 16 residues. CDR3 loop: CASTPGVRLGNYGYTF. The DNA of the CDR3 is TGTGCCAGCACCCCCGGGGTCAGGCTCGGAAACTATGGCTACACCTTC. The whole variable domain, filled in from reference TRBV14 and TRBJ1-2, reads EAGVTQFPSHSVIEKGQTVTLRCDPISGHDNLYWYRRVMGKEIKFLLHFVKESKQDESGMPNNRFLAERTGGTYSTLKVQPAELEDSGVYFCASTPGVRLGNYGYTFGSGTRLTVV.

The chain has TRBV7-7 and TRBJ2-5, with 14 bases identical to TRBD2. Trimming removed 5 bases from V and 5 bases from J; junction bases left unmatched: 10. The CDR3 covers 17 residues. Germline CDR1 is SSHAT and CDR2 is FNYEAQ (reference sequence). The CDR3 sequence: CASSGGLAGVGRETQYF. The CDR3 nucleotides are TGTGCCAGCAGCGGGGGACTAGCGGGAGTAGGGCGGGAGACCCAGTACTTC.

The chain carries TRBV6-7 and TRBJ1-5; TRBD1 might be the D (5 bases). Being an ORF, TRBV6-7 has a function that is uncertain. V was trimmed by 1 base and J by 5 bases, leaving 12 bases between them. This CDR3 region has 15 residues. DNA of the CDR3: TGTGCCAGCAGTTACTACCAGGGTTGGGATCAGCCCCAGCATTTT. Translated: CASSYYQGWDQPQHF.

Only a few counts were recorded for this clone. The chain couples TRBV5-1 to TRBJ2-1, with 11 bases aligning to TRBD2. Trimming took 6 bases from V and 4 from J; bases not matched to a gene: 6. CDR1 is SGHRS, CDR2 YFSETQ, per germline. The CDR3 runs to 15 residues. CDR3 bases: TGCGCCAGCATCCTCTCTAGCGGGGGGTACAATGAGCAGTTCTTC. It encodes CASILSSGGYNEQFF.

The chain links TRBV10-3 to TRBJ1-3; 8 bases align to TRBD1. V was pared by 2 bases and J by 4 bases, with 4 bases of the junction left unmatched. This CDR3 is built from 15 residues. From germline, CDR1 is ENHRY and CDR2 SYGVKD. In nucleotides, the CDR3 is TGTGCCATCAGTGAGGGACAGGGAACCGGAAACACCATATATTTT. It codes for CAISEGQGTGNTIYF.

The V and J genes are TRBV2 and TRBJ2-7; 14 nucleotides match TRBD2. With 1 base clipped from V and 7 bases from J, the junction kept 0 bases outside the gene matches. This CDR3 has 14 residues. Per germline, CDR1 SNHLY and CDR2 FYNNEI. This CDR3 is CASSEGTSGREQYF. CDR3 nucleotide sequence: TGTGCCAGCAGTGAAGGGACTAGCGGGAGGGAGCAGTACTTC.

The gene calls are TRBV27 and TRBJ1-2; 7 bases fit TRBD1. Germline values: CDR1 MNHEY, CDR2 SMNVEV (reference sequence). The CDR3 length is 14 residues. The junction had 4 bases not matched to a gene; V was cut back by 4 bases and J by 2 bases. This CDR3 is CASSSGQSNYGYTF. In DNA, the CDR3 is TGTGCCAGCAGTTCGGGACAGTCAAACTATGGCTACACCTTC.

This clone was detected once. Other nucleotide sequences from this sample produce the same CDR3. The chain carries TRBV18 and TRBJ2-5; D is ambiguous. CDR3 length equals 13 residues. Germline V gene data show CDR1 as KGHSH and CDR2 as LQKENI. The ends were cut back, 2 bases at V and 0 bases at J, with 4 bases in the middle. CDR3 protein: CASSPGDQETQYF. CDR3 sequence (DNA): TGTGCCAGCTCACCAGGGGACCAAGAGACCCAGTACTTC.

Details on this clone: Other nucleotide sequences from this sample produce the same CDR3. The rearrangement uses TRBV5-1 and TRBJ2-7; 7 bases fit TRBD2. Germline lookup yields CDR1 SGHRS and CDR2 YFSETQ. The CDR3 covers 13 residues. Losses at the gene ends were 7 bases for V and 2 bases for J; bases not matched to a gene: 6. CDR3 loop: CASSTRGAYEQYF. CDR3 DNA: TGCGCCAGCTCCACTCGGGGGGCCTACGAGCAGTACTTC.

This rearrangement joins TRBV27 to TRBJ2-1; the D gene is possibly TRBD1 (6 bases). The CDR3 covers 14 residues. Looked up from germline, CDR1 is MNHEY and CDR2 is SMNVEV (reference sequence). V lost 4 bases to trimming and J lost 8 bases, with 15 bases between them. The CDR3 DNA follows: TGTGCCAGCAGTTCAAATTCCCAGGGGTATGAGCAGTTCTTC. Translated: CASSSNSQGYEQFF.

This CDR3 reads CASSWDIHEQFF. Here the CDR3 DNA reads TGCGCCAGCAGCTGGGACATCCATGAGCAGTTCTTC. The V call is TRBV5-1, the J call TRBJ2-1; maybe TRBD1 (6 bases). Germline V gives CDR1 SGHRS, CDR2 YFSETQ. V gave up 3 bases and J gave up 8 bases, with 9 bases separating them. The CDR3 is 12 residues long.

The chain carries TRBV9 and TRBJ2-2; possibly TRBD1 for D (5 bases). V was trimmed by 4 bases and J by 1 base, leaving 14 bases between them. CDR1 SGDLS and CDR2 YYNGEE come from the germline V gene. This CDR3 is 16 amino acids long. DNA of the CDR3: TGTGCCAGCAGCCCCTTCGGCGGACAGAACACCGGGGAGCTGTTTTTT. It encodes CASSPFGGQNTGELFF.